The clone carrying this T cell receptor beta chain was picked up one time. The entry originates in a study of blood T cell repertoires in COVID-19. V was trimmed by 2 bases and J by 7 bases, leaving 12 bases between them. The V gene's germline CDR1 is KGHSH and CDR2 LQKENI. The CDR3 has 14 amino acids. Produced via immunoSEQ multiplex PCR; TCRdb's table is partial and in-frame only. The table shows about 140,000 clones, with 65% to 80% occurring only once. V and J are TRBV18 and TRBJ1-5; possible D gene TRBD1, 6 bases. This clonotype originated in an elderly man with acute or convalescent COVID-19. The material sequenced was peripheral blood. CDR3 sequence: CASSPAFQGQPQHF. For the CDR3, the DNA is TGTGCCAGCTCACCAGCTTTTCAGGGGCAGCCCCAGCATTTT.